This TCR beta chain was identified in a study of vaccination effects on CD4 cells after COVID-19. General study results and limits: Marked clonal contraction of infection- and vaccine-induced clones was seen late after vaccination.

Measured with immunoSEQ multiplex PCR; TCRdb has only the in-frame clones, and not every one. The sample holds 20,000 to 30,000 clones; around 74% are singletons and the top ten take less than 25%. This CDR3 is 12 amino acids long. The germline gives CDR1 LNHDA, CDR2 SQIVND (reference sequence). V lost 3 bases to trimming and J lost 3 bases, with 5 bases between them. A remark on this clone: Its antigen remains unknown.

After expansion with viral peptide pools in the ViraFEST assay, antigen-specific CD4+ T cells were sequenced. Subsequent to roughly 9 days of culture, CD4+ T cells were isolated. As their vaccination, participants received two doses of either BNT162b2 or mRNA-1273. Here the sequenced sample was CD4+ T cells from PBMCs cultured with HCoV-NL63 spike peptides, taken after COVID-19 vaccination. The rearrangement joins TRBV19 to TRBJ1-2; D not resolved. This clonotype was obtained from a human donor who received a COVID-19 vaccine. CDR3 nucleotide sequence: TGTGCCAGTAGTATCCGGGACTATGGCTACACCTTC. It yields the protein CASSIRDYGYTF.